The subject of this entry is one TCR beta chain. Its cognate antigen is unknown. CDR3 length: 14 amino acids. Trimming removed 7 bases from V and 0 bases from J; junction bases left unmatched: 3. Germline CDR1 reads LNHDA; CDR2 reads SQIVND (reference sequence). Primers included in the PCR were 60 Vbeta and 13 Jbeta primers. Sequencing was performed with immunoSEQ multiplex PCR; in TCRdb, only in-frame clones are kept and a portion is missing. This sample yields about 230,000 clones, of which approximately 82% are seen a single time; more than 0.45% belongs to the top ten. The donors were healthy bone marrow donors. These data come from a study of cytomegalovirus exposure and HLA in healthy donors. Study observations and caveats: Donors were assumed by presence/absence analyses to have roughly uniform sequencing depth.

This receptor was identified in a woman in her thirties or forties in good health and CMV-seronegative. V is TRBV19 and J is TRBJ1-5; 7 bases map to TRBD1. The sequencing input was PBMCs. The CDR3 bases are TGTGCCAGTAAATCAGGGGGTAGCAATCAGCCCCAGCATTTT. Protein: CASKSGGSNQPQHF. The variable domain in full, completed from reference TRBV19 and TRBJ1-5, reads DGGITQSPKYLFRKEGQNVTLSCEQNLNHDAMYWYRQDPGQGLRLIYYSQIVNDFQKGDIAEGYSVSREKKESFPLTVTSAQKNPTAFYLCASKSGGSNQPQHFGDGTRLSIL.